This T cell receptor (beta chain) was recorded in a study of regulatory T cells in long-lasting Graves disease. Findings and limits, study-wide: Under persistent disease, TRBV28, TRBJ1-2 and TRBJ2-5 were used preferentially.

Note on this clonotype: The antigen is unknown. Compared with germline, one end of the junction differs, possibly owing to a read error.

Sample time point: newly diagnosed GD, antithyroid drugs for less than 3 months. The TCR library used RNA extracted from PBMCs. Building of the TCR beta libraries involved iRepertoire HTBI primers and Arm-PCR of CDR3 regions. Each CDR3 protein is one row after TCRdb ran MiXCR on the multiplex PCR reads. The sample lists about 500,000 distinct CDR3 sequences, about 12% occurring once. CDR3 size: 15 residues. The germline CDR1 and CDR2 sequences are MDHEN and SYDVKM. This sample was shared with a second study, whose subject was T cells in Graves' hyperthyroidism and ophthalmopathy. As that study records: Each diagnosis drew on symptoms, thyroxine, TRAb, thyroid ultrasound and orbital computed tomography findings. Within blood appeared most thyroid clonotypes that had expanded above 0.001.

The specimen comprised peripheral blood mononuclear cells (PBMCs), sampled at new diagnosis, from a patient treated with antithyroid drugs. This receptor was taken from a woman aged 30 to 39 with Graves disease. V gene TRBV28 combines with J gene TRBJ2-7; D might be TRBD1 (5 bases). Here the CDR3 reads CAGSTPKPDSYEQYF. CDR3 bases: TGTGCCGGCAGTACTCCAAAACCCGACAGTTACGAGCAGTACTTC. Full variable domain (rest looked up from reference TRBV28 and TRBJ2-7): DVKVTQSSRYLVKRTGEKVFLECVQDMDHENMFWYRQDPGLGLRLIYFSYDVKMKEKGDIPEGYSVSREKKERFSLILESASTNQTSMYLCAGSTPKPDSYEQYFGPGTRLTVT.